This TCR beta chain appears in the sequencing data of a study of blood T cell repertoires in COVID-19. Study background: PBMCs, B-cell-depleted T cells, or T cells were the source of the cDNA or gDNA that made up the material.

Trimming removed 5 bases from V and 9 bases from J; junction bases left unmatched: 6. This CDR3 comprises 15 residues. The germline CDR1 and CDR2 sequences are LNHDA and SQIVND (reference sequence). Using immunoSEQ multiplex PCR, the repertoire was profiled, and TCRdb retains in-frame clones only, with some absent. In the table there are just over 150,000 clones, 70% to 85% of which are singletons. The sample taken for sequencing was peripheral blood. This sequence was found in a woman aged 50 to 65 with acute or convalescent COVID-19. This chain links TRBV19 with TRBJ2-1; TRBD2 agrees at 14 bases. CDR3: CASSAGLAGAGEQFF. The DNA for the CDR3 is TGTGCCAGTAGTGCGGGACTAGCGGGAGCGGGTGAGCAGTTCTTC.